Following are 24 T cell receptor beta chains from one sample sequenced in a study of shared clonotypes between healthy human individuals. The repertoire was sequenced with immunoSEQ multiplex PCR; TCRdb's copy has only in-frame clones and lacks some. The data contain around 320,000 clones, around 86% of them singletons. The specimen was memory CD8+ T cells sorted from blood. The sample's subset: CD45RO+ cells pooled with CCR7-negative TemRA cells. These TCRs come from a young man in good health.

The V gene is TRBV2, the J gene TRBJ2-2; TRBD2 matches at 12 bases. The CDR3 covers 17 residues. CDR1 and CDR2 from the germline V gene are SNHLY and FYNNEI. Germline trimming cut 7 bases from V and 4 bases from J; bases unmatched to any gene: 10. CDR3 amino acids: CASTLGLAGILTGELFF. The CDR3 DNA reads TGTGCCAGCACCTTAGGACTAGCGGGGATCCTCACCGGGGAGCTGTTTTTT.

The gene calls are TRBV12-5 and TRBJ2-7, with 11 bases identical to TRBD2. The trim removed 0 bases at V and 2 bases at J, leaving 6 bases unmatched. The germline V gene encodes CDR1 LGHNT and CDR2 FRNRAP. This CDR3 has 17 residues. The CDR3 nucleotides are TGTGCTAGTGGTTTGGTGACTAGCGGGACACTTCCCTACGAGCAGTACTTC. It translates to CASGLVTSGTLPYEQYF.

This chain uses TRBV20-1 with TRBJ2-3; D might be TRBD2 (5 bases). This CDR3 has 11 amino acids. V lost 6 bases and J 3 bases, leaving 7 bases between the germline ends. Germline V gene data show CDR1 as DFQATT and CDR2 as SNEGSKA (reference sequence). CDR3 nucleotides: TGCAGTGCAACGGGGACAGATACGCAGTATTTT. It yields the protein CSATGTDTQYF.

J is TRBJ2-1 and V is TRBV5-6, with 13 positions matching TRBD2. CDR3 size: 18 residues. CDR1 is SGHDT and CDR2 is YYEEEE in the germline V gene. V shed 4 bases and J 4 bases; nucleotides not matched to a gene: 11. The CDR3 coding sequence is TGTGCCAGCAGCCCGGAGGGCACTAGCGGGAGGGGTTACAATGAGCAGTTCTTC. Its translation: CASSPEGTSGRGYNEQFF. Full variable domain (missing parts from reference TRBV5-6 and TRBJ2-1): DAGVTQSPTHLIKTRGQQVTLRCSPKSGHDTVSWYQQALGQGPQFIFQYYEEEERQRGNFPDRFSGHQFPNYSSELNVNALLLGDSALYLCASSPEGTSGRGYNEQFFGPGTRLTVL.

The chain employs TRBV21-1 and TRBJ1-5; the tabulated D call, TRBD1, remains unverified against the DNA. TRBV21-1 is tagged as a pseudogene. The CDR3 contains 17 residues. The CDR3 loop is CASSKGIPGQGCQPQHF. The CDR3 nucleotides are TGTGCCAGCAGCAAAGGGATTCCGGGACAGGGCTGTCAGCCCCAGCATTTT.

The sample holds one count of this clone. The chain employs TRBV4-1 and TRBJ1-4; weak D call: TRBD1 (5 bases). V was trimmed by 0 bases and J by 8 bases, leaving 13 bases between them. The CDR3 is made up of 15 amino acids. Germline V CDR1 and CDR2: MGHRA, YSYEKL. The CDR3 DNA reads TGCGCCAGCAGCCAAGAAACCCCCGGACAAGAAAAACTGTTTTTT. This translates into CASSQETPGQEKLFF.

V gene TRBV27 combines with J gene TRBJ1-5; D not certain. The V end lost 7 bases, the J end lost 2 bases, and 15 bases lay between the germline ends. Germline V gene lookup returns CDR1 MNHEY and CDR2 SMNVEV (reference sequence). This CDR3 is built from 15 residues. The CDR3 loop reads CASTKPRGGNQPQHF. DNA of the CDR3: TGTGCCAGCACAAAACCCCGCGGAGGCAATCAGCCCCAGCATTTT.

This chain joins TRBV7-9 and TRBJ2-1; 8 bases match TRBD2. CDR1 and CDR2 (germline): SEHNR, FQNEAQ (reference sequence). This CDR3 is 18 amino acids long. V lost 1 base and J lost 5; bases outside the gene matches: 13. The CDR3 sequence is CASSLGTSGSPTDNEQFF. Written as DNA, the CDR3 is TGTGCCAGCAGCTTAGGAACTAGCGGATCACCTACTGACAATGAGCAGTTCTTC. Drawing the rest from reference TRBV7-9 and TRBJ2-1, the complete variable domain is DTGVSQNPRHKITKRGQNVTFRCDPISEHNRLYWYRQTLGQGPEFLTYFQNEAQLEKSRLLSDRFSAERPKGSFSTLEIQRTEQGDSAMYLCASSLGTSGSPTDNEQFFGPGTRLTVL.

This sequence joins TRBV7-9 and TRBJ1-2; D remains unclear. In germline, CDR1 is SEHNR, CDR2 FQNEAQ (reference sequence). Trimming took off 1 base at V and 4 bases at J, with 16 bases between the two ends. The CDR3 spans 16 residues. CDR3 loop: CASSLEQRIRSYGYTF. The CDR3 region has the DNA TGTGCCAGCAGCTTAGAACAAAGAATTCGGAGCTATGGCTACACCTTC.

V gene TRBV10-3 combines with J gene TRBJ1-2, with a tentative D call TRBD1 (5 bases). The CDR3 spans 13 residues. CDR1 is ENHRY and CDR2 is SYGVKD in the germline V gene. The ends were cut back, 7 bases at V and 3 bases at J, with 12 bases in the middle. Here the CDR3 reads CAITDGAYYGYTF. The CDR3 region has the DNA TGTGCCATCACCGACGGGGCTTACTATGGCTACACCTTC.

This chain joins TRBV4-1 and TRBJ1-5; D not resolved. Trimming took 5 bases from V and 5 from J, leaving 13 bases between them. Germline CDR1 MGHRA, CDR2 YSYEKL. The CDR3 consists of 14 residues. CDR3 bases: TGCGCCAGCAGCTCCGGCCTTGGGTATCAGCCCCAGCATTTT. It codes for CASSSGLGYQPQHF.

J is TRBJ1-6 and V is TRBV5-5; D remains ambiguous. V was shortened by 2 bases and J by 4 bases, with 13 bases between the two germline ends. Germline V gene lookup returns CDR1 SGHKS and CDR2 YYEKEE (reference sequence). The CDR3 spans 16 residues. The CDR3 coding sequence is TGTGCCAGCAGCTTTGAGACCGATGTTTATAATTCACCCCTCCACTTT. Amino acids: CASSFETDVYNSPLHF.

V and J are TRBV18 and TRBJ2-7; unclear D gene. V was cut by 2 bases and J by 6 bases, with 14 bases left in between. The germline V gene encodes CDR1 KGHSH and CDR2 LQKENI. This CDR3 has 14 residues. The CDR3: CASSPINPGGEQYF. The DNA of the CDR3 is TGTGCCAGCTCACCAATTAATCCTGGCGGCGAGCAGTACTTC.

J is TRBJ2-7 and V is TRBV5-6; 7 bases map to TRBD1. From germline, CDR1 is SGHDT and CDR2 YYEEEE. This CDR3 region has 18 residues. The V and J ends lost 6 bases and 6 bases, in that order; junction bases with no gene match: 24. This CDR3 is CASTSVDRDFSPAGEQYF. For the CDR3, the DNA is TGTGCCAGCACCTCCGTCGACAGGGATTTTAGTCCGGCTGGCGAGCAGTACTTC. Full variable domain (missing parts from reference TRBV5-6 and TRBJ2-7): DAGVTQSPTHLIKTRGQQVTLRCSPKSGHDTVSWYQQALGQGPQFIFQYYEEEERQRGNFPDRFSGHQFPNYSSELNVNALLLGDSALYLCASTSVDRDFSPAGEQYFGPGTRLTVT.

For this clone: A much larger clone is a single base away; this may be a read error. J is TRBJ2-1 and V is TRBV6-1; D ambiguous. Germline CDR1 and CDR2: MNHNS and SASEGT. Trimming shortened V by 11 bases and J by 4 bases, and 12 bases separated the two germline ends. This CDR3 has 12 residues. CDR3: CAGYESYNEQFF. CDR3 DNA sequence: TGTGCCGGCTATGAGTCTTACAATGAGCAGTTCTTC.

The V gene is TRBV6-5, the J gene TRBJ2-1; possible D gene TRBD2, 5 bases. The CDR3 spans 13 residues. The V end was cut by 2 bases, the J end by 5 bases, with 7 bases between. Per germline, CDR1 MNHEY and CDR2 SVGAGI. The CDR3: CASSYEGDNEQFF. The CDR3 nucleotides are TGTGCCAGCAGTTACGAGGGCGACAATGAGCAGTTCTTC.

V is TRBV11-2 and J is TRBJ1-6, with D possibly being TRBD1 (5 bases). Trimming took off 3 bases at V and 7 bases at J, with 10 bases between the two ends. There are 14 residues in the CDR3. Germline CDR1 and CDR2: SGHAT and FQNNGV. The CDR3 here is CASSLRGGNSPLHF. CDR3 coding DNA: TGTGCCAGCAGCTTGAGGGGAGGAAATTCACCCCTCCACTTT.

CDR3 nucleotide sequence: TGTGCCAGCAGCCGGGGGCAGGACTACGGCAATCAGCCCCAGCATTTT. Translation: CASSRGQDYGNQPQHF. This rearrangement joins TRBV7-9 to TRBJ1-5, with D possibly matching TRBD1 (6 bases). CDR1 is SEHNR and CDR2 is FQNEAQ in the germline V gene (reference sequence). V lost 5 bases, J lost 2 bases, and 16 bases lay in between. The CDR3 runs 16 residues.

This chain uses TRBV10-3 with TRBJ1-1; D is perhaps TRBD1 (5 bases). The CDR3 runs 13 residues. Germline values: CDR1 ENHRY, CDR2 SYGVKD. The V end lost 5 bases, the J end lost 1 base, and 8 bases lay between the germline ends. The CDR3 bases are TGTGCCATCAGTCAGCAGGGGAACACTGAAGCTTTCTTT. It codes for CAISQQGNTEAFF.

This chain joins TRBV6-5 and TRBJ2-7; 7 positions agree with TRBD1. V trimming: 4 bases; J trimming: 2 bases; junction bases outside the gene matches: 2. Germline V gene sequence: CDR1 MNHEY, CDR2 SVGAGI. The CDR3 sequence is 13 residues long. The CDR3 DNA follows: TGTGCCAGCAGTTGGGACAGAGCCTACGAGCAGTACTTC. This sequence encodes CASSWDRAYEQYF.

J is TRBJ2-5 and V is TRBV13, with unresolved D. This CDR3 is 13 amino acids long. Germline CDR1 reads PRHDT; CDR2 reads FYEKMQ (reference sequence). The V gene lost 1 base and the J gene lost 1 base, with 4 bases spanning the gap. This CDR3 is CASSLESQETQYF. For the CDR3, the DNA is TGTGCCAGCAGCTTAGAATCCCAAGAGACCCAGTACTTC.

J is TRBJ2-7 and V is TRBV9; 7 nucleotides align to TRBD2. The CDR3 spans 15 residues. Unmatched junction bases numbered 10, after V lost 4 bases and J lost 3 bases. Germline lookup yields CDR1 SGDLS and CDR2 YYNGEE. The chain's CDR3 is CASSPDFGGGYEQYF. In DNA form, the CDR3 reads TGTGCCAGCAGCCCAGACTTTGGGGGGGGCTACGAGCAGTACTTC.

This clone was picked up a small number of times. The identical CDR3 is also encoded by other nucleotide sequences in the sample. The chain is built from TRBV5-6 and TRBJ1-1; D remains unclear. The CDR3 is 14 amino acids. Deletions cut 2 bases from V and 1 base from J, with 9 bases between. The germline V gene encodes CDR1 SGHDT and CDR2 YYEEEE. The CDR3 sequence: CASSFSGSNTEAFF. Here the CDR3 DNA reads TGTGCCAGCAGCTTTAGTGGGTCGAACACTGAAGCTTTCTTT. Full variable domain (outside the CDR3, taken from reference TRBV5-6 and TRBJ1-1): DAGVTQSPTHLIKTRGQQVTLRCSPKSGHDTVSWYQQALGQGPQFIFQYYEEEERQRGNFPDRFSGHQFPNYSSELNVNALLLGDSALYLCASSFSGSNTEAFFGQGTRLTVV.

The rearrangement links TRBV6-5 to TRBJ2-7; no definite D call. CDR1 MNHEY and CDR2 SVGAGI come from the germline V gene. The CDR3 extends over 13 amino acids. The V end lost 7 bases, the J end lost 2 bases, and 12 bases lay between the germline ends. CDR3 sequence: CASTGSNPYEQYF. In DNA form, the CDR3 reads TGTGCCAGCACGGGTTCCAATCCCTACGAGCAGTACTTC.